This T cell receptor beta chain was sequenced for a study of radiotherapy plus CTLA-4 blockade in lung cancer. Whole-study context: Under 20% of patients responded objectively, and around 32% achieved disease control.

General observations from the study: The best predictor of response was reported to be early blood T cell clone dynamics, with interferon-beta. There was expansion of tumor-derived TCR clones in blood after radiotherapy plus ipilimumab.

The assay was immunoSEQ multiplex PCR, and TCRdb's table has in-frame clones only and misses some. Of about 95,000 clones detected, around four fifths appear once; the ten largest clones hold 3% to 4%. A remark on this clone: Its specificity is unknown.

Receiving focal radiation plus CTLA-4 blockade with ipilimumab were patients who had chemo-refractory metastatic non-small-cell lung cancer. This sample comprised peripheral blood, obtained from a patient treated with radiotherapy plus ipilimumab. This clonotype originated in a human donor with non-small cell lung cancer who had a partial response to radiotherapy plus ipilimumab.

CDR3 sequence (DNA): TGTGCCAGCAGTGAAGCGACGGACTGGGCTAGTGATGAGCAGTTCTTC. Its translation: CASSEATDWASDEQFF. The chain links TRBV2 to TRBJ2-1; tentative D call: TRBD2 (5 bases). This CDR3 is 16 amino acids long. Looked up from germline, CDR1 is SNHLY and CDR2 is FYNNEI. Trimming took off 0 bases at V and 8 bases at J, with 17 bases between the two ends.